This T cell receptor beta chain was sequenced for a study of cytomegalovirus exposure and HLA in healthy donors. Whole-study findings and limits: According to the study, about 180 TCR beta chains were cytomegalovirus-associated. Most TCR beta V segments were productive about 87% or about 30% of the time in an earlier analysis. Among CMV-associated TCR beta chains, most appeared HLA-restricted in a later analysis.

This PCR relied on a set of 60 Vbeta primers and 13 Jbeta primers. Data came from immunoSEQ multiplex PCR; TCRdb stores just in-frame clones and leaves some out. The sample records 150,000 or so clones, roughly 73% being singletons. This clone was observed a few times. Its antigen is undetermined. In the same sample, other DNA sequences code for this CDR3. Germline V gives CDR1 SGDLS, CDR2 YYNGEE. The CDR3 is 14 residues long. V dropped 0 bases and J dropped 2 bases, with 8 bases sitting between them. This rearrangement joins TRBV9 to TRBJ1-1; D may be TRBD1 (6 bases). Sequencing used PBMCs. The source of this sequence is a woman between 18 and 29 years old in good health and CMV-seronegative. CDR3 in amino acids: CASSVEDSNTEAFF. CDR3 sequence (DNA): TGTGCCAGCAGCGTAGAGGACAGCAACACTGAAGCTTTCTTT.